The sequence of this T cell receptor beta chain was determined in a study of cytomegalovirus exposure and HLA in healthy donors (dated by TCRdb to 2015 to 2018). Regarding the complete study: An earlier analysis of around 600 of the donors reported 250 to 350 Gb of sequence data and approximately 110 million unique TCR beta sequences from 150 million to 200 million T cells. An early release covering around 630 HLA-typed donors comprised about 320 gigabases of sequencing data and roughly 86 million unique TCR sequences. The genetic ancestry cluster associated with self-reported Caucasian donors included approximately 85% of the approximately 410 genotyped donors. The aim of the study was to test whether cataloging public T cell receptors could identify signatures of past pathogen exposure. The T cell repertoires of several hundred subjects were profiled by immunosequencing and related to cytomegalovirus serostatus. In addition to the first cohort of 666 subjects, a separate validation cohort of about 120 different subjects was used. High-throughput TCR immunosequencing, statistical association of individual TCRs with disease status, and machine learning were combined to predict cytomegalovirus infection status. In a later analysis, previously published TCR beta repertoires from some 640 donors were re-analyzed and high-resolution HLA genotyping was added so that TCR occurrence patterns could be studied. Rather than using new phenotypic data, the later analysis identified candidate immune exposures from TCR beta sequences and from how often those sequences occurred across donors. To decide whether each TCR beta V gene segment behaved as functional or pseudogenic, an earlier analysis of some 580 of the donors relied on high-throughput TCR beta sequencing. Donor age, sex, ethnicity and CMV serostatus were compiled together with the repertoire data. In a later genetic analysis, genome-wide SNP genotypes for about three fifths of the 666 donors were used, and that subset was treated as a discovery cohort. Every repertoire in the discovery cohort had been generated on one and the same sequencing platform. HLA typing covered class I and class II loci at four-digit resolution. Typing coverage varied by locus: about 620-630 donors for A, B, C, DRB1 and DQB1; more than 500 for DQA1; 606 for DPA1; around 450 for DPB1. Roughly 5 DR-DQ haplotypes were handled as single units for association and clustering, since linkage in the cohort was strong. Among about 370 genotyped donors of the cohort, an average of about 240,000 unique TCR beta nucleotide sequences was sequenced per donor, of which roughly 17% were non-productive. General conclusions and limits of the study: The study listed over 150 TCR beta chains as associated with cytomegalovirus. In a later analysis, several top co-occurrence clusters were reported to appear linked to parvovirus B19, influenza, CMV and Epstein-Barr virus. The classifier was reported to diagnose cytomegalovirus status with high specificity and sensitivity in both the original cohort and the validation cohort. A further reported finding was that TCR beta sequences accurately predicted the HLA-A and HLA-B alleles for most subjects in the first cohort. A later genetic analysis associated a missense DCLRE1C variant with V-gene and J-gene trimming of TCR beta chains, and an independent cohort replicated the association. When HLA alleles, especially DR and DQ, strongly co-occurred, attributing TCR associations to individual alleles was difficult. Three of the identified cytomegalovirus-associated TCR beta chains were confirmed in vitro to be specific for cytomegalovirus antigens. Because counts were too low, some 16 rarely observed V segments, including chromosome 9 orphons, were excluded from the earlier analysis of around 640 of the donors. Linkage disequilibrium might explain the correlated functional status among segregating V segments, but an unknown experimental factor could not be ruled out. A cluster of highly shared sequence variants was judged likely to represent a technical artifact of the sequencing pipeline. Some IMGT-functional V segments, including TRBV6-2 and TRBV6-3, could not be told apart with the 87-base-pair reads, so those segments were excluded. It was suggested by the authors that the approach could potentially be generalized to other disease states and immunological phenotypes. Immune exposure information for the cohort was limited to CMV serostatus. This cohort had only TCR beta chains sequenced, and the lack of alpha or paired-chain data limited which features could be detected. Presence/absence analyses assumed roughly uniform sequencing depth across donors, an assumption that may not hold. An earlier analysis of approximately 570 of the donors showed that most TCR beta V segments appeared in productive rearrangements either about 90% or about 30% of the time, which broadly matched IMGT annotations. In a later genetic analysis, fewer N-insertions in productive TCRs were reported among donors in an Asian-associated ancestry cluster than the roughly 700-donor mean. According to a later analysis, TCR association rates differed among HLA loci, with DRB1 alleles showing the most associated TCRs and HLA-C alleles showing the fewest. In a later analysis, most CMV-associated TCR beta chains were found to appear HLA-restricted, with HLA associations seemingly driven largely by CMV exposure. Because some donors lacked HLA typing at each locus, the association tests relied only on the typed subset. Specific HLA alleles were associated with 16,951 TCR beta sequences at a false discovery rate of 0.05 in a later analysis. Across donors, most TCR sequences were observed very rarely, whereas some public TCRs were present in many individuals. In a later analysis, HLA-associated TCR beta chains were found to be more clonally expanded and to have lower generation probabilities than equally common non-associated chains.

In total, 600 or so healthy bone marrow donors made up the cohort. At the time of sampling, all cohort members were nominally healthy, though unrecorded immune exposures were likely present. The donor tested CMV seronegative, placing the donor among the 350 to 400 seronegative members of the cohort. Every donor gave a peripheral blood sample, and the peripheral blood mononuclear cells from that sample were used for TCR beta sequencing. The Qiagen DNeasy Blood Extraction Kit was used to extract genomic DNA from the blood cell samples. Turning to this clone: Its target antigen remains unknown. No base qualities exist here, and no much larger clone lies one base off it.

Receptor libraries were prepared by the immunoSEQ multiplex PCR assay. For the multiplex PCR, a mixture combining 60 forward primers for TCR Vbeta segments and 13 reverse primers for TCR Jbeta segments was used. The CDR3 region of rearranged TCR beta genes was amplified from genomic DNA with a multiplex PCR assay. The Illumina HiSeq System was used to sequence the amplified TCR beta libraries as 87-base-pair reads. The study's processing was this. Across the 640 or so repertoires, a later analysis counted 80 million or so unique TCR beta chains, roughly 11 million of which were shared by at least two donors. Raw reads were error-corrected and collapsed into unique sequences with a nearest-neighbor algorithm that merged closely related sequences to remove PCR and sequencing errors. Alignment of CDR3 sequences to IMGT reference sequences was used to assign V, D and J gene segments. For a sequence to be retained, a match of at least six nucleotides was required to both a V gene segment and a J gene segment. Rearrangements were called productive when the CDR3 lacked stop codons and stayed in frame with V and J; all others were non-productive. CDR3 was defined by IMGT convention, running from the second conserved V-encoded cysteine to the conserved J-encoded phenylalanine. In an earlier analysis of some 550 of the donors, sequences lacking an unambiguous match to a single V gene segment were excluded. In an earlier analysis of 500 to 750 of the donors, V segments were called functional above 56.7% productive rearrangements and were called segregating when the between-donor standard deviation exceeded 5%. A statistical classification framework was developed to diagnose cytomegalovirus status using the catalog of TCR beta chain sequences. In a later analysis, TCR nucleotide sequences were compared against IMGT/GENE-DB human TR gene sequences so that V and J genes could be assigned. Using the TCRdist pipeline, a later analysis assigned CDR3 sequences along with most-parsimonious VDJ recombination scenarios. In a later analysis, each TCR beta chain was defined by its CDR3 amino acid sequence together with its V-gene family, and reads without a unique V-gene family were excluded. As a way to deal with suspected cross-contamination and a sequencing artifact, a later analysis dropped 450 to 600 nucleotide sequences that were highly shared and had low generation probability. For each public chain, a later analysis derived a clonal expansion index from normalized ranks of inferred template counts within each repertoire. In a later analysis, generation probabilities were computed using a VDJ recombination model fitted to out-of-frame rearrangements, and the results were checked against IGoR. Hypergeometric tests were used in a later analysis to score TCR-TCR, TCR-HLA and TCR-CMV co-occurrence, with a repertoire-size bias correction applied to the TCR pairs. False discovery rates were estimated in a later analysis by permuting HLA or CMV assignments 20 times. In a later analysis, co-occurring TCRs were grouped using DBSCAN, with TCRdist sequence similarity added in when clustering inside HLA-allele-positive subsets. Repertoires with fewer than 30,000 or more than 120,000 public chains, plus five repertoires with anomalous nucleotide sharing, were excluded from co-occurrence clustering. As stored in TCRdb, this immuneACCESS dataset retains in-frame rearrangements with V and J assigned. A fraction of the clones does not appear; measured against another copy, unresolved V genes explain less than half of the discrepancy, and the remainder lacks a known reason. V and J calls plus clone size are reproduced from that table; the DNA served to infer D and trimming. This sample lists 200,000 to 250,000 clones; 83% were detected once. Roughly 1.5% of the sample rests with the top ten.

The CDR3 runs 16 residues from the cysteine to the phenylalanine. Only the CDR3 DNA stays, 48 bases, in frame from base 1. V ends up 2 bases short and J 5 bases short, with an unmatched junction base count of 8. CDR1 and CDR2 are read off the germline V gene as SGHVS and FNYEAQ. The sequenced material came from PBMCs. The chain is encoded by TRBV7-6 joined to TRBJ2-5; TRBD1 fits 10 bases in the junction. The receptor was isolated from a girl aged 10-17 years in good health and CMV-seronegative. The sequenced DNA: TGTGCCAGCAGCTTAATGACAGGGGGCTTGGGGGAGACCCAGTACTTC. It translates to CASSLMTGGLGETQYF. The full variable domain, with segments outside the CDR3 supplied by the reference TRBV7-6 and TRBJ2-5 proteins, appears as GAGVSQSPRYKVTKRGQDVALRCDPISGHVSLYWYRQALGQGPEFLTYFNYEAQQDKSGLPNDRFSAERPEGSISTLTIQRTEQRDSAMYRCASSLMTGGLGETQYFGPGTRLLVL.